This T cell receptor (beta chain) emerged from a study of OX40 agonist ivuxolimab in advanced cancers. Study-wide context: Those enrolled were around 87% male, with a mean age of about 66 years and ages from roughly 20 to 85. Under the entry rules, prior anti-PD-1, anti-PD-L1 or anti-CTLA-4 therapy was allowed, and 35% to 40% had some.

Trimming left V 1 base short and J 2 bases short, with 6 bases between. The CDR3 sequence is 14 residues long. Germline V CDR1 and CDR2: LNHDA, SQIVND (reference sequence). Sequenced by immunoSEQ multiplex PCR; TCRdb stores in-frame clones only, minus some. The sample lists around 48,000 clones; approximately 86% were seen once. This sequence was found in an adult with an advanced solid tumor such as melanoma, head and neck, liver or kidney cancer. The sample was CD4+ or CD8+ T cells sorted from blood, taken in a trial of the OX40 agonist ivuxolimab. This chain connects TRBV19 to TRBJ1-5; D remains ambiguous. The CDR3 coding sequence is TGTGCCAGTAGTATAGTAGGTGGCAATCAGCCCCAGCATTTT. Protein: CASSIVGGNQPQHF.